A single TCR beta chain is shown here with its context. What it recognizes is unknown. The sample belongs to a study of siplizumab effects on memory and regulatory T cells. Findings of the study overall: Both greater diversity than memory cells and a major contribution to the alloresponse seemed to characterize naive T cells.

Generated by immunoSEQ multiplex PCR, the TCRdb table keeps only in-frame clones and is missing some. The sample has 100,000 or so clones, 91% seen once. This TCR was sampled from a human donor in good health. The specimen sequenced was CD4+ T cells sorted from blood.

The DNA for the CDR3 is TGTGCCAGCTCACCTCTCATCAAAGAGACCCAGTACTTC. This sequence encodes CASSPLIKETQYF. The V and J genes are TRBV18 and TRBJ2-5, with D unresolved. Trimming removed 3 bases from V and 3 bases from J, with 8 bases in between. CDR1 is KGHSH and CDR2 is LQKENI in the germline V gene. The CDR3 is made up of 13 amino acids.